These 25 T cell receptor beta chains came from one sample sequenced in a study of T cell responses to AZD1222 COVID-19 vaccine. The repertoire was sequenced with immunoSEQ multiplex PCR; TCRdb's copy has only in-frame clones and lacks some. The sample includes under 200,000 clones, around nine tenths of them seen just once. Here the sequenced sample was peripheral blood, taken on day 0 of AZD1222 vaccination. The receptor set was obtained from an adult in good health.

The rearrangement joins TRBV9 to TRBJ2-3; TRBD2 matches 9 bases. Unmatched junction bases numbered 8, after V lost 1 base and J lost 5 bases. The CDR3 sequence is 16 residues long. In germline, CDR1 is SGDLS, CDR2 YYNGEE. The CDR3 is CASSVQPSGEVDTQYF. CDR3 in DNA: TGTGCCAGCAGCGTACAACCTAGCGGGGAGGTAGATACGCAGTATTTT.

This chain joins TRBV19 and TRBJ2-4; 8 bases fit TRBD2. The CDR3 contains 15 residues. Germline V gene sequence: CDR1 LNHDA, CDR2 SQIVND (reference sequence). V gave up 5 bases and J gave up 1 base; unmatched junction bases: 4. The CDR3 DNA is TGTGCCAGTAGTTCCCCGGGGGGGGCCAAAAACATTCAGTACTTC. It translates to CASSSPGGAKNIQYF.

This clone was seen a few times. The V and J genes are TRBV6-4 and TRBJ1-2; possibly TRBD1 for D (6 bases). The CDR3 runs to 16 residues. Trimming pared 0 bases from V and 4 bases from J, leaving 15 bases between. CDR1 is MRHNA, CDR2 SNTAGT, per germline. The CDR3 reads CASSDSSSTGSYGYTF. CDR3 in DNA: TGTGCCAGCAGTGACTCGTCTAGTACAGGGAGCTATGGCTACACCTTC.

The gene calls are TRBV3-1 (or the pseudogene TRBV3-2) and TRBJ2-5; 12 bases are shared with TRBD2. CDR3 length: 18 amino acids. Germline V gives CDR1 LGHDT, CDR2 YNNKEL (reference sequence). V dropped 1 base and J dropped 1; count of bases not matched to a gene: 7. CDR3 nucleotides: TGTGCCAGCAGCCAAGTACTAGCGGGGGGCCAAAGCCAAGAGACCCAGTACTTC. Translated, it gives CASSQVLAGGQSQETQYF.

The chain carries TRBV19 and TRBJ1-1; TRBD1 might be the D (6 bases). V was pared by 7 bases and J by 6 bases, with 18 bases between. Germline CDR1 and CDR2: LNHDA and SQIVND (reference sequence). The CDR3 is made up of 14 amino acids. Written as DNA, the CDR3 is TGTGCCAGTACCCCGGGACAAGGAGCGTCTGAAGCTTTCTTT. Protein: CASTPGQGASEAFF. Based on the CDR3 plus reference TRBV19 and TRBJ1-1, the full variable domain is DGGITQSPKYLFRKEGQNVTLSCEQNLNHDAMYWYRQDPGQGLRLIYYSQIVNDFQKGDIAEGYSVSREKKESFPLTVTSAQKNPTAFYLCASTPGQGASEAFFGQGTRLTVV.

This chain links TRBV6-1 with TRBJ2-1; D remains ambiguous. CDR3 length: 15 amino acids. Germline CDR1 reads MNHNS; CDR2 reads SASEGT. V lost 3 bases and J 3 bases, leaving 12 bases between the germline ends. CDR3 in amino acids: CASSDEAQRYNEQFF. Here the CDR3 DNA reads TGTGCCAGCAGTGATGAGGCACAACGCTACAATGAGCAGTTCTTC.

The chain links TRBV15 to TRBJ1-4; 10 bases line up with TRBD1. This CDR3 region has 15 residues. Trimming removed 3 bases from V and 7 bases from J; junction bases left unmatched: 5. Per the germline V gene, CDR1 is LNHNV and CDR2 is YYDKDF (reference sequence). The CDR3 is CATSRETGGVEKLFF. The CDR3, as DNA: TGTGCCACCAGCAGGGAGACAGGGGGCGTTGAAAAACTGTTTTTT.

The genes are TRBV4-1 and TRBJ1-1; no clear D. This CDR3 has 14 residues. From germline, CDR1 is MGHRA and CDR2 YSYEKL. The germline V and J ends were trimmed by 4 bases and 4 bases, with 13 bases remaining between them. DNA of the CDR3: TGCGCCAGCAGCCCCCGAGATGGGGTCACTGAAGCTTTCTTT. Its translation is CASSPRDGVTEAFF.

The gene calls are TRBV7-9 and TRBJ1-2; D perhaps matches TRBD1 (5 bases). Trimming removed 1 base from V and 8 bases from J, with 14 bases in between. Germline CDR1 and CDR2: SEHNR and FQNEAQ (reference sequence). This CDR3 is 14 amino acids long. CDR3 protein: CASSLENRITGYTF. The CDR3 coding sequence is TGTGCCAGCAGCTTAGAAAACAGGATAACGGGCTACACCTTC.

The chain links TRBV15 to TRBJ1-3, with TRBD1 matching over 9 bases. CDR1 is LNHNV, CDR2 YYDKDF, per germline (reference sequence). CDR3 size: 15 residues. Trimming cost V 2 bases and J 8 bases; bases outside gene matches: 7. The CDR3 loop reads CATSRTGTGTDTIYF. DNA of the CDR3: TGTGCCACCAGCAGAACCGGGACAGGGACGGACACCATATATTTT.

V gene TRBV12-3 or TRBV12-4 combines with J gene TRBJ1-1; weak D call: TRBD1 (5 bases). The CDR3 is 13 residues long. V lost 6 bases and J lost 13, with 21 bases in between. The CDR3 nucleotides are TGTGCCAGCAGAAACACCGGGACTTGGAATGTTTTCTTT. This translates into CASRNTGTWNVFF.

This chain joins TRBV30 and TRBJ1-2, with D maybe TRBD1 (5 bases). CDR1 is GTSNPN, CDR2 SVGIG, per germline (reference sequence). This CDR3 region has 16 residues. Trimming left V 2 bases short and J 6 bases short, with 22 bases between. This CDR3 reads CAWSRWGILDRNGYTF. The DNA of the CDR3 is TGTGCCTGGAGTAGGTGGGGGATACTCGACCGTAATGGCTACACCTTC.

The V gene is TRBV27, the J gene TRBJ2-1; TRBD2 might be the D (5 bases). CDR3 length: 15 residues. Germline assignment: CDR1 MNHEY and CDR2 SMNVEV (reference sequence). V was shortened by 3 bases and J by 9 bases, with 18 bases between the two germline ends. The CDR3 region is CASSFRLGVAGEQFF. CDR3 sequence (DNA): TGTGCCAGCAGTTTTCGGCTCGGCGTCGCGGGTGAGCAGTTCTTC.

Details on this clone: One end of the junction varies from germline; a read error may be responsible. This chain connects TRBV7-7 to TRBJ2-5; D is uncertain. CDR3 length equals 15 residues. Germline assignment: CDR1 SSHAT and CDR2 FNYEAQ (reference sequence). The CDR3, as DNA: TGTGCTAGCAGCCCGCCACTGTTGAGGCAAGAGACCCAGTACTTC. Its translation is CASSPPLLRQETQYF.

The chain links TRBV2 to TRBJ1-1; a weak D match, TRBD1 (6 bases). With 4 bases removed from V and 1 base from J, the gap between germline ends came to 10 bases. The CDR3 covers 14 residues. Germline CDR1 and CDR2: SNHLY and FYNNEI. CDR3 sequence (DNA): TGTGCCAGCAGTGGCCTACAGGGGAACACTGAAGCTTTCTTT. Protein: CASSGLQGNTEAFF.

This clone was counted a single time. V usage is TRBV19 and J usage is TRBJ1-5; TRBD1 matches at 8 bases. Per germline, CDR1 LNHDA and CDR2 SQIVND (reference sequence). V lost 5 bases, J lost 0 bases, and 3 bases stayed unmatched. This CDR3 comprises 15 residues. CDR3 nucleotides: TGTGCCAGTAGTTCGGACAGGGTTAGCAATCAGCCCCAGCATTTT. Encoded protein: CASSSDRVSNQPQHF. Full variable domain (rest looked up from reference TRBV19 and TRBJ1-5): DGGITQSPKYLFRKEGQNVTLSCEQNLNHDAMYWYRQDPGQGLRLIYYSQIVNDFQKGDIAEGYSVSREKKESFPLTVTSAQKNPTAFYLCASSSDRVSNQPQHFGDGTRLSIL.

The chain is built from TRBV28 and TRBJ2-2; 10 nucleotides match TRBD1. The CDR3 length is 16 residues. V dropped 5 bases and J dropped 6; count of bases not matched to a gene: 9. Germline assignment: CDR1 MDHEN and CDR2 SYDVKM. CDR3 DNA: TGTGCCAGCAGTACCTGGACAGGGGGGCTTGCCGGGGAGCTGTTTTTT. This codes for CASSTWTGGLAGELFF.

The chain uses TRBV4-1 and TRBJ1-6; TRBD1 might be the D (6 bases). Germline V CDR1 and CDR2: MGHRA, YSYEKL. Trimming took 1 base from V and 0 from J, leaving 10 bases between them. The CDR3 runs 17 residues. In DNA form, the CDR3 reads TGCGCCAGCAGCCAAGGACAGGCCAGCTCCTATAATTCACCCCTCCACTTT. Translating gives CASSQGQASSYNSPLHF.

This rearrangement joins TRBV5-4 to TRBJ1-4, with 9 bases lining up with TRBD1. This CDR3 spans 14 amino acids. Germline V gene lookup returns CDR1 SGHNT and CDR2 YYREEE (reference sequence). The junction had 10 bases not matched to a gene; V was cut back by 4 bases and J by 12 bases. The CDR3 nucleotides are TGTGCCAGCAGCATAGACCGGACAGGGGTAGAACTGTTTTTT. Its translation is CASSIDRTGVELFF.

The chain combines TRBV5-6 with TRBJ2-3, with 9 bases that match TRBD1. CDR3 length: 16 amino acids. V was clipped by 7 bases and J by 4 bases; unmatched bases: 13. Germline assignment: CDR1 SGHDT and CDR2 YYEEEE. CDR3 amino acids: CASSRTGQGLADTQYF. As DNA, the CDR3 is TGTGCCAGCTCCCGGACTGGACAGGGGTTAGCAGATACGCAGTATTTT.

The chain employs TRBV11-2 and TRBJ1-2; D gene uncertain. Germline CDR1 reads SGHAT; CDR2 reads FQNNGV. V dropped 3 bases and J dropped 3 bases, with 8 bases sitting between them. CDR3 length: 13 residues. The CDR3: CASSLIEDYGYTF. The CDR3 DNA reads TGTGCCAGCAGCTTGATCGAGGACTATGGCTACACCTTC.

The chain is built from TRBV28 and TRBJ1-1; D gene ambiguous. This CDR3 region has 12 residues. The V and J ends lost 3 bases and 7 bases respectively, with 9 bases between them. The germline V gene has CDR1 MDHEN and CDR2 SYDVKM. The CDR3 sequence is CASSFERVEAFF. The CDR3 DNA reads TGTGCCAGCAGTTTTGAGAGGGTTGAAGCTTTCTTT.

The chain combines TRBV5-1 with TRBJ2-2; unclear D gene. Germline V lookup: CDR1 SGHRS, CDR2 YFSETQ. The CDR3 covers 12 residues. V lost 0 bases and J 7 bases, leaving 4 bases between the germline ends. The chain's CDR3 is CASSLDHGELFF. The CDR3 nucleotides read TGCGCCAGCAGCTTGGACCACGGGGAGCTGTTTTTT.

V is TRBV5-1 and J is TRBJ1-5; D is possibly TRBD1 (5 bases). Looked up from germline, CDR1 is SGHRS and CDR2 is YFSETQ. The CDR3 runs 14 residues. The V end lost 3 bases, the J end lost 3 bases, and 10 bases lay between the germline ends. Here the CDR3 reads CASSWDGPNQPQHF. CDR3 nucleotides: TGCGCCAGCAGCTGGGACGGGCCCAATCAGCCCCAGCATTTT.

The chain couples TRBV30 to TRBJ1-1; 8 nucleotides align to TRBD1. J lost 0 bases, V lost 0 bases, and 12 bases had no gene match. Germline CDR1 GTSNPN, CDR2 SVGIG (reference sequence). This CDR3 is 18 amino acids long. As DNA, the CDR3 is TGTGCCTGGAGTGTTCCCCACCGGACAGGGACCTTGAACACTGAAGCTTTCTTT. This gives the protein CAWSVPHRTGTLNTEAFF.